This T cell receptor beta chain was identified in a study of neurological immune-mediated disorders. Overall study context: The approximately 34 patients with multiple sclerosis comprised some 30 relapsing-remitting cases and 3 secondary progressive cases.

5'RACE employing 10-nucleotide random UMIs yielded the cDNA. Whenever a sequencing run was performed, it yielded over 170 million TCR-beta sequences from 15-18 subjects. TCRdb independently ran MiXCR on the 5' RACE reads; one entry per CDR3 protein. The profile shows tens of thousands of distinct CDR3 sequences, under 5.5% of them singletons. This clonotype was seen repeatedly, ten times or more. Unsorted libraries were prepared from 2 million PBMCs that had been stored at -80 C. Trimming cost V 5 bases and J 8 bases, with 13 bases left between them. CDR3 length: 13 amino acids. From germline, CDR1 is MNHEY and CDR2 SVGEGT.

The TCR sequence derives from a woman aged 50 to 60 with multiple sclerosis. This chain links TRBV6-2 or TRBV6-3 with TRBJ2-1; possibly TRBD1 for D (5 bases). Sequenced input: PBMCs. The CDR3 DNA reads TGTGCCAGCAGTATCAGGGTTCTGGATGAGCAGTTCTTC. Amino acids: CASSIRVLDEQFF.